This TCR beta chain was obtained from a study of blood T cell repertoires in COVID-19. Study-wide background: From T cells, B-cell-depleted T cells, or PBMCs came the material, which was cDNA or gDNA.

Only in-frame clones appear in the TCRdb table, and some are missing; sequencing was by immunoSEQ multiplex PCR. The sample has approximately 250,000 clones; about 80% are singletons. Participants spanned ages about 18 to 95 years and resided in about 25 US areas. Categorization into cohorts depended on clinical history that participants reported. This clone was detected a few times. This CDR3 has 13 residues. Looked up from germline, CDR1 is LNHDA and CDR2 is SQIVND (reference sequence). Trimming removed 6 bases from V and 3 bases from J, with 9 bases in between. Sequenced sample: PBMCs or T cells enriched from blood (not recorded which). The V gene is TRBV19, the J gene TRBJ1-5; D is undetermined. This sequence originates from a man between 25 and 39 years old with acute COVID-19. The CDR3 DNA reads TGTGCCAGTAGCGCCGGGATCAATCAGCCCCAGCATTTT. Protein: CASSAGINQPQHF.